This T cell receptor (beta chain) was sequenced during a study of blood T cell repertoires in COVID-19. Study background: The United States, Italy and Spain provided the acute and convalescent COVID-19 samples.

Germline V gene lookup returns CDR1 SNHLY and CDR2 FYNNEI. Trimming at V came to 4 bases and at J to 7 bases, leaving 7 bases not matched to a gene. This CDR3 is built from 15 residues. Per the authors' pipeline: Quantification of nucleated cells was approximated via reference gene primer amplification. Here immunoSEQ multiplex PCR was the method, and the copy in TCRdb shows in-frame clones only, minus some. The V and J calls and clone size come from that table; D and trimming were worked out from the DNA. The sample holds a few hundred thousand clones, roughly 80% seen once. The clonotype originates from a human donor with acute or convalescent COVID-19. The donor label of this sample is uncertain. This chain joins TRBV2 and TRBJ1-6; TRBD1 matches 7 bases. Material for sequencing was peripheral blood. CDR3 protein: CASSGSTGWNSPLHF. The DNA of the CDR3 is TGTGCCAGCAGTGGTTCGACAGGGTGGAATTCACCCCTCCACTTT.